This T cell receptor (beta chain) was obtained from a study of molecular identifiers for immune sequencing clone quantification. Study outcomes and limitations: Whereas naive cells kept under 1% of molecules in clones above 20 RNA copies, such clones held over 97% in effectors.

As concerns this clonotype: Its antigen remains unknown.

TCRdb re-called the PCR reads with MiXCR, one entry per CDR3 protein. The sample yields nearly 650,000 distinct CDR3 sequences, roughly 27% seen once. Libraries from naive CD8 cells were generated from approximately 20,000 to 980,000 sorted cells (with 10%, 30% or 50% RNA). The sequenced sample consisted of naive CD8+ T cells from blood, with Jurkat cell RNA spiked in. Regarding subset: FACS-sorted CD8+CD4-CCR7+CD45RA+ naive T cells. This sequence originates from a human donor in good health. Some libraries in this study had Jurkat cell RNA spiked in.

CDR3 coding DNA: TGTGCCACCAGTGATTTCGGACGGAACACCGGGGAGCTGTTTTTT. It translates to CATSDFGRNTGELFF. The chain recombines TRBV24-1 with TRBJ2-2; D unresolved. V was clipped by 1 base and J by 1 base, with 6 bases between them. Per germline, CDR1 KGHDR and CDR2 SFDVKD. The CDR3 is 15 residues long.